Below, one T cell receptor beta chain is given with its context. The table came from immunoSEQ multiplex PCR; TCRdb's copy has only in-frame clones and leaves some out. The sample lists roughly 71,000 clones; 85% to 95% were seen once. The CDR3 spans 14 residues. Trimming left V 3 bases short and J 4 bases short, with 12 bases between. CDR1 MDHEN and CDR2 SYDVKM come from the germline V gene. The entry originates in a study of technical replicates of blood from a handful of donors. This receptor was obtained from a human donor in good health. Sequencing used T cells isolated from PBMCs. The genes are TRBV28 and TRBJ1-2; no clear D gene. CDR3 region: CASSFARLIYGYTF. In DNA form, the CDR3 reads TGTGCCAGCAGTTTTGCCAGGCTGATCTATGGCTACACCTTC.